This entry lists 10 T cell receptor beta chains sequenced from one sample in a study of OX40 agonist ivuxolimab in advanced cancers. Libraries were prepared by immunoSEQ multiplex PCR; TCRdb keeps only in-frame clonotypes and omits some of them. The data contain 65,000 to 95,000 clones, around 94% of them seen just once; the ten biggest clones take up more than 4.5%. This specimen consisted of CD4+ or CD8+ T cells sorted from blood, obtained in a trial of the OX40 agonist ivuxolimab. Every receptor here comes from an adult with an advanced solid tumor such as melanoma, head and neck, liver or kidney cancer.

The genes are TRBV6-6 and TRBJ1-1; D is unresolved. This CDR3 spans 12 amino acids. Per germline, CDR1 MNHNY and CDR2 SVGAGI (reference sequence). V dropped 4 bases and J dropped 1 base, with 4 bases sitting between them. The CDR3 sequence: CASSSGNTEAFF. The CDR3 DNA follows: TGTGCCAGCAGTTCTGGGAACACTGAAGCTTTCTTT.

This CDR3 is CASSQGDEQFF. The DNA for the CDR3 is TGTGCCAGCAGCCAAGGCGATGAGCAGTTCTTC. The chain is built from TRBV4-2 and TRBJ2-1; D unresolved. The CDR3 totals 11 residues. Trimming pared 1 base from V and 8 bases from J, leaving 3 bases between. Germline V gives CDR1 LGHNA, CDR2 YNFKEQ.

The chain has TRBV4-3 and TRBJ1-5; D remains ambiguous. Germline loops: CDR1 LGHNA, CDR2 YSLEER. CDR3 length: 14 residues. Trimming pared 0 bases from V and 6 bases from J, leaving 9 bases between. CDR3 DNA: TGCGCCAGCAGCCAAGATTGGCACGGTCAGCCCCAGCATTTT. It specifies CASSQDWHGQPQHF.

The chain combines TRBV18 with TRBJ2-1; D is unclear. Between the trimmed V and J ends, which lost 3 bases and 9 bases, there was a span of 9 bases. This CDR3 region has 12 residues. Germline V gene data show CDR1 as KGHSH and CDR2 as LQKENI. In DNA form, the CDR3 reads TGTGCCAGCTCACCTGATTGGCGTGAGCAGTTCTTC. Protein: CASSPDWREQFF.

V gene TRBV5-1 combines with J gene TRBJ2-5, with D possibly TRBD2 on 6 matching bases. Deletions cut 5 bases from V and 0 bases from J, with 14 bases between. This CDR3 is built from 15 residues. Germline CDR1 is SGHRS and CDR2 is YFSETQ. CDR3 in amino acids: CASRPLAVYQETQYF. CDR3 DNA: TGCGCCAGCAGGCCACTAGCCGTGTACCAAGAGACCCAGTACTTC.

The CDR3 spells CASSLGGSIQYF. CDR3 nucleotide sequence: TGTGCCAGCAGCCTAGGAGGGAGCATTCAGTACTTC. This chain connects TRBV5-6 to TRBJ2-4; TRBD2 is a possible D gene (6 bases). This CDR3 comprises 12 residues. Trimming removed 4 bases at V and 9 bases at J, with 11 bases between. Germline CDR1 is SGHDT and CDR2 is YYEEEE.

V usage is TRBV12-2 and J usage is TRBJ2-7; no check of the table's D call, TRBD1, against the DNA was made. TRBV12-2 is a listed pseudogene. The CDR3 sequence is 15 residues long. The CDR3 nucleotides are TGTGCAAGTCGCTCGAAGCAGGGTAATGAATACGAGCAGTACTTC. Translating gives CASRSKQGNEYEQYF.

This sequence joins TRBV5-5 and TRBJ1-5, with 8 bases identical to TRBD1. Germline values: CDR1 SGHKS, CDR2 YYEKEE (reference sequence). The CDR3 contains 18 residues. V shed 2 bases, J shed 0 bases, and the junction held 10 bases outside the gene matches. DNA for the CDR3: TGTGCCAGCAGCTTAGGAGACAGGGGACCATATAGCAATCAGCCCCAGCATTTT. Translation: CASSLGDRGPYSNQPQHF.

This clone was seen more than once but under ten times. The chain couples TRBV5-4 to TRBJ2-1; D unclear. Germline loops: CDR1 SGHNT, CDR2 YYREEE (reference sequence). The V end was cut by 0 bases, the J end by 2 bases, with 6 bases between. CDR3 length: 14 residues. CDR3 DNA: TGTGCCAGCAGCTTGGCCGCGCCCTACAATGAGCAGTTCTTC. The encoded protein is CASSLAAPYNEQFF.

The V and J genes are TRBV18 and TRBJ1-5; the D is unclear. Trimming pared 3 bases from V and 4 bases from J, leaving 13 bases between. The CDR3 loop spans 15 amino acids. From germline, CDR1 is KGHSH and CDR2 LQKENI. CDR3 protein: CASSPTTNLNQPQHF. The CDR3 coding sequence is TGTGCCAGCTCACCCACAACGAACCTAAATCAGCCCCAGCATTTT.